This T cell receptor (beta chain) was profiled in a study of T cell clones after liver transplantation. As for the study in general: As an antigen-independent comparator, third-party-reactive TCRbeta sequences came from pre-transplant mixed lymphocyte reactions. HCV positivity affected three of eight recipients; the rest lacked autoimmune or viral indications. Tolerance: complete withdrawal held at least one year, liver enzymes staying within twice normal.

V was pared by 5 bases and J by 3 bases, with 14 bases between. The CDR3 has 13 residues. From germline, CDR1 is GTSNPN and CDR2 SVGIG (reference sequence). Using immunoSEQ multiplex PCR, the repertoire was profiled, and TCRdb retains in-frame clones only, with some absent. The table has about 20,000 clones, 85% to 90% seen once. The origin of this receptor is a human patient who received a liver transplant. Some T cells may be supplied by the graft donor. The J gene is TRBJ2-7, the V gene TRBV30; tentative D call: TRBD1 (5 bases). Sequenced here: CD8+ T cells from blood, sampled 46 months after liver transplant. CDR3 bases: TGTGCCTGGGGGGCACGCTTATTCTACGAGCAGTACTTC. Translation: CAWGARLFYEQYF.